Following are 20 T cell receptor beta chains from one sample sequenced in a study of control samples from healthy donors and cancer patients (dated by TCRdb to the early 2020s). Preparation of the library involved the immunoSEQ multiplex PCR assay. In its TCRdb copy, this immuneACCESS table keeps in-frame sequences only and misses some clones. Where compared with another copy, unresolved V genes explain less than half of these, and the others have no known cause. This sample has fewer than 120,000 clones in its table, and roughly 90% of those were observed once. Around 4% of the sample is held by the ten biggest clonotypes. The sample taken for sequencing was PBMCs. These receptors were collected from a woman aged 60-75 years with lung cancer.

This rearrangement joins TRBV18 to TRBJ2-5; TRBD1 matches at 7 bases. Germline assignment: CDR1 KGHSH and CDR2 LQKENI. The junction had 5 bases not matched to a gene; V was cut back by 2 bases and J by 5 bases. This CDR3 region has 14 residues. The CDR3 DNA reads TGTGCCAGCTCACCAACTGTACAGGGGGAGACCCAGTACTTC. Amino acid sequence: CASSPTVQGETQYF.

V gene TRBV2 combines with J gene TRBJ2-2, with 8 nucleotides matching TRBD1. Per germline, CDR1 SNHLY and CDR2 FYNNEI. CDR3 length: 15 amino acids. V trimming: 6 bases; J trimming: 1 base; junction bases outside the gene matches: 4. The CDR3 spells CASSPGTGNTGELFF. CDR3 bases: TGTGCCAGCAGCCCGGGGACAGGGAACACCGGGGAGCTGTTTTTT.

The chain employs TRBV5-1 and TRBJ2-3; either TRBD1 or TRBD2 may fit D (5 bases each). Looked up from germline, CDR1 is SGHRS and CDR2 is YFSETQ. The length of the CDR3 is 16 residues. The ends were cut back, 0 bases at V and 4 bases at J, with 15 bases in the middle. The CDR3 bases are TGCGCCAGCAGCTTGGGAGGGGTTGGCTTCCCAGATACGCAGTATTTT. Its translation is CASSLGGVGFPDTQYF.

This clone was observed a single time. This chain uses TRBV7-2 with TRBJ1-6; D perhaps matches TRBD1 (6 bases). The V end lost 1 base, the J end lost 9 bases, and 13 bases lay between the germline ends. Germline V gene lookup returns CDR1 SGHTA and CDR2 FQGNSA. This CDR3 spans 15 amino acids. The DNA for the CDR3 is TGTGCCAGCAGCTTAGGGGGGCAGGGAGGTTCACCCCTCCACTTT. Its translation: CASSLGGQGGSPLHF.

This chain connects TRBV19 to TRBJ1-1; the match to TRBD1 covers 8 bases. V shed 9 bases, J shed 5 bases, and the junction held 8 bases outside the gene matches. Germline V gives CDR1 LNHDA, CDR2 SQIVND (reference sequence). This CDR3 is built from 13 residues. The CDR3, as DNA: TGTGCCAGCACAGGGGGAGTATGGACTGAAGCTTTCTTT. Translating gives CASTGGVWTEAFF.

The CDR3 nucleotides are TGTGCCAGCAGCGCGAAACAGGGGGCCGGGACTGAAGCTTTCTTT. It translates to CASSAKQGAGTEAFF. This chain connects TRBV9 to TRBJ1-1, with 9 bases fitting TRBD1. Germline V gene sequence: CDR1 SGDLS, CDR2 YYNGEE. CDR3 size: 15 residues. The ends lost 3 bases at V and 5 bases at J; junction bases unmatched: 8.

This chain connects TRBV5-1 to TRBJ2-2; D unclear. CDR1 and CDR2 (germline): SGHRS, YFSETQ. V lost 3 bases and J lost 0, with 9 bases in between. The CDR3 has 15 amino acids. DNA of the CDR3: TGCGCCAGCAGCTCGGTCCCGCCGAACACCGGGGAGCTGTTTTTT. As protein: CASSSVPPNTGELFF. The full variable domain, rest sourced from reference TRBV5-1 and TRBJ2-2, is KAGVTQTPRYLIKTRGQQVTLSCSPISGHRSVSWYQQTPGQGLQFLFEYFSETQRNKGNFPGRFSGRQFSNSRSEMNVSTLELGDSALYLCASSSVPPNTGELFFGEGSRLTVL.

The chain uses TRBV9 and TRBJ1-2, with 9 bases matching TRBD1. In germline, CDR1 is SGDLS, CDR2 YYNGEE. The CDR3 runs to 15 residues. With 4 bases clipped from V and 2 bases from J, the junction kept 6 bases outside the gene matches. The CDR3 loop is CASSIQGTGNYGYTF. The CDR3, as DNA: TGTGCCAGCAGCATCCAAGGGACAGGGAACTATGGCTACACCTTC.

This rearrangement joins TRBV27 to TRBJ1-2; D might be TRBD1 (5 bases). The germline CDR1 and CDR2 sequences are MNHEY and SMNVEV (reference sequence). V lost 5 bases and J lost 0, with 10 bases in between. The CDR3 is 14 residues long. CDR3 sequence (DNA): TGTGCCAGCAGTCCCGGGACTTCTAACTATGGCTACACCTTC. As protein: CASSPGTSNYGYTF.

In DNA form, the CDR3 reads TGTGCCAGCAGTCGTCAGGGGGCTGGCTACACCTTC. This sequence encodes CASSRQGAGYTF. The chain has TRBV25-1 and TRBJ1-2; TRBD1 matches 8 bases. This CDR3 comprises 12 residues. In germline, CDR1 is MGHDK, CDR2 SYGVNS. With 5 bases clipped from V and 7 bases from J, the junction kept 3 bases outside the gene matches.

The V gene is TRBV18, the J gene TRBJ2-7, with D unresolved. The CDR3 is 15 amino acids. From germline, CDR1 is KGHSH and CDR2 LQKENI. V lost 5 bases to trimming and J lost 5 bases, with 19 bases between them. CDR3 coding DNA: TGTGCCAGCTCATCCCGGACGACGGAAATCCACGAGCAGTACTTC. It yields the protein CASSSRTTEIHEQYF.

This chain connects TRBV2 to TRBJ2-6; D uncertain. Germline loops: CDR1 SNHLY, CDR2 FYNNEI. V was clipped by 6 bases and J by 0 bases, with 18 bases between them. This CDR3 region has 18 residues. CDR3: CASSLPAYESSGANVLTF. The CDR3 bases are TGTGCCAGCAGCCTCCCAGCCTACGAAAGCTCTGGGGCCAACGTCCTGACTTTC.

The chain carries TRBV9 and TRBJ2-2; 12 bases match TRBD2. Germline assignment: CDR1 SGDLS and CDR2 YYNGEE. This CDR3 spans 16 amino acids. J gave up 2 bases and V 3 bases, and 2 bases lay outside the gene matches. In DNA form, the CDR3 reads TGTGCCAGCAGCGCCGGACTAGCGGGAAACACCGGGGAGCTGTTTTTT. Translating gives CASSAGLAGNTGELFF.

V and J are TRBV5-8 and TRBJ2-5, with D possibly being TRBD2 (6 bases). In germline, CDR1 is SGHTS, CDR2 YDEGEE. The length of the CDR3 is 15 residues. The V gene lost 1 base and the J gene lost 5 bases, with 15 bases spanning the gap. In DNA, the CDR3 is TGTGCCAGCAGCTTGAACCTCGGGGGAGAGGAGACCCAGTACTTC. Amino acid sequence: CASSLNLGGEETQYF. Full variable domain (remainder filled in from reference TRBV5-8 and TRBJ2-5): EAGVTQSPTHLIKTRGQQATLRCSPISGHTSVYWYQQALGLGLQFLLWYDEGEERNRGNFPPRFSGRQFPNYSSELNVNALELEDSALYLCASSLNLGGEETQYFGPGTRLLVL.

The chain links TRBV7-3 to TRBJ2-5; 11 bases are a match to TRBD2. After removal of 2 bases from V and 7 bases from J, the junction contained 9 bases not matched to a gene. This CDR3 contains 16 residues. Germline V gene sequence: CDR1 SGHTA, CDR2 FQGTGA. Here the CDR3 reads CASSLGTSGGWGTQYF. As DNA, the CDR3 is TGTGCCAGCAGCTTAGGGACTAGCGGTGGGTGGGGGACCCAGTACTTC. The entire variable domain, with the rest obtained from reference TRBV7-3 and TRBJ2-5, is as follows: GAGVSQTPSNKVTEKGKYVELRCDPISGHTALYWYRQSLGQGPEFLIYFQGTGAADDSGLPNDRFFAVRPEGSVSTLKIQRTERGDSAVYLCASSLGTSGGWGTQYFGPGTRLLVL.

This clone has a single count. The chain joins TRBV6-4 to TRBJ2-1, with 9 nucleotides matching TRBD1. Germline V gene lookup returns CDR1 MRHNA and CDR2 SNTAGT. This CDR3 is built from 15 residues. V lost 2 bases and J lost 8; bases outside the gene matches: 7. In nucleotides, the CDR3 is TGTGCCAGCAGTGACGAGGGACAGGGTAAGGATGAGCAGTTCTTC. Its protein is CASSDEGQGKDEQFF.

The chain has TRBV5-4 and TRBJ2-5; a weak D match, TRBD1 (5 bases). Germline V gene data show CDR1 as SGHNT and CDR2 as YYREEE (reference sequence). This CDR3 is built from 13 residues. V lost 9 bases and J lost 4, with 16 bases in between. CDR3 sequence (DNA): TGTGCCAATTCCAGGGAAGGTAGAGAGACCCAGTACTTC. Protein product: CANSREGRETQYF. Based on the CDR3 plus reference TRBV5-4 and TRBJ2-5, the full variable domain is ETGVTQSPTHLIKTRGQQVTLRCSSQSGHNTVSWYQQALGQGPQFIFQYYREEENGRGNFPPRFSGLQFPNYSSELNVNALELDDSALYLCANSREGRETQYFGPGTRLLVL.

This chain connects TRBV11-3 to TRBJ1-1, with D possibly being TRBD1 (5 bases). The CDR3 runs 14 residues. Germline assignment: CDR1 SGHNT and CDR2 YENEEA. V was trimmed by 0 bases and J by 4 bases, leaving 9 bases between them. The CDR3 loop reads CASSLDPQGTEAFF. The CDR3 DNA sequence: TGTGCCAGCAGCTTAGATCCCCAGGGCACTGAAGCTTTCTTT.

CDR3 nucleotides: TGTGCCAGCAGCTTTTTGGGCGGAGGAGGCGGTAATCAGCCCCAGCATTTT. Encoded protein: CASSFLGGGGGNQPQHF. The chain employs TRBV5-5 and TRBJ1-5; D unresolved. The germline CDR1 and CDR2 sequences are SGHKS and YYEKEE (reference sequence). CDR3 size: 17 residues. The germline V and J ends were trimmed by 2 bases and 4 bases, with 19 bases remaining between them.

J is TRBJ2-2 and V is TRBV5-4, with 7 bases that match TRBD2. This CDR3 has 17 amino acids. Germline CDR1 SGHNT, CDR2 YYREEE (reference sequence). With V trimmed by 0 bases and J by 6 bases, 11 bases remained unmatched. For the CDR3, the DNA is TGTGCCAGCAGCTTGGACGGGGACTATATATCCTCCGGGGAGCTGTTTTTT. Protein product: CASSLDGDYISSGELFF.